This entry lists 18 T cell receptor beta chains sequenced from one sample in a study of somatic mutations in cytotoxic T cells in rheumatoid arthritis. Sequencing was performed with immunoSEQ multiplex PCR; in TCRdb, only in-frame clones are kept and a portion is missing. Of 9,500 to 15,000 clones listed, around 83% are singletons. The material sequenced was CD8+ T cells sorted from blood. The receptors were gathered from a woman aged 60-75 years in good health.

The chain combines TRBV7-6 with TRBJ2-1; perhaps TRBD2 as D (6 bases). CDR1 SGHVS and CDR2 FNYEAQ come from the germline V gene. V lost 1 base to trimming and J lost 4 bases, with 11 bases between them. The CDR3 extends over 15 amino acids. The CDR3 region is CASSLVGGSYNEQFF. For the CDR3, the DNA is TGTGCCAGCAGCTTAGTCGGGGGATCGTACAATGAGCAGTTCTTC.

This clone was detected once. The V and J genes are TRBV9 and TRBJ2-3; no definite D call. The V end was cut by 3 bases, the J end by 2 bases, with 10 bases between. This CDR3 spans 14 amino acids. Germline V lookup: CDR1 SGDLS, CDR2 YYNGEE. CDR3 protein: CASSAPGSTDTQYF. In DNA form, the CDR3 reads TGTGCCAGCAGCGCCCCAGGTTCCACAGATACGCAGTATTTT.

The chain has TRBV2 and TRBJ1-2, with D perhaps matching TRBD1 (5 bases). The CDR3 is 12 amino acids. Deletions cut 10 bases from V and 4 bases from J, with 13 bases between. Germline-derived CDR1 and CDR2 are SNHLY and FYNNEI. CDR3 residues: CAIPTEVYGYTF. The CDR3 DNA reads as TGTGCCATACCGACAGAGGTCTATGGCTACACCTTC.

This rearrangement joins TRBV19 to TRBJ2-2, with 9 bases identical to TRBD1. Germline V gene sequence: CDR1 LNHDA, CDR2 SQIVND (reference sequence). J gave up 4 bases and V 6 bases, and 6 bases lay outside the gene matches. The CDR3 loop spans 15 amino acids. CDR3 sequence (DNA): TGTGCCAGTAGCCCGGGACAGGGCGGCACCGGGGAGCTGTTTTTT. This encodes CASSPGQGGTGELFF.

This clone appeared a single time. The V and J genes are TRBV28 and TRBJ2-7; TRBD1 aligns across 10 bases. The J segment lost 4 bases and the V segment lost 7 bases, leaving 10 bases of the junction unmatched. The CDR3 runs to 15 residues. Germline V lookup: CDR1 MDHEN, CDR2 SYDVKM. In DNA form, the CDR3 reads TGTGCCAGCAAAGTTTTGGGACAGGGGCCATACGAGCAGTACTTC. Residues: CASKVLGQGPYEQYF.

This clone was picked up a small number of times. This chain joins TRBV15 and TRBJ1-1; perhaps TRBD1 as D (5 bases). Between the trimmed V and J ends, which lost 5 bases and 7 bases, there was a span of 8 bases. The germline CDR1 and CDR2 sequences are LNHNV and YYDKDF (reference sequence). CDR3 length equals 11 residues. The CDR3 spells CATSGAGEAFF. The CDR3 nucleotides are TGTGCCACCAGCGGGGCAGGTGAAGCTTTCTTT.

The rearrangement uses TRBV30 and TRBJ2-2; D not certain. The CDR3 totals 12 residues. Germline loops: CDR1 GTSNPN, CDR2 SVGIG (reference sequence). The V gene lost 5 bases and the J gene lost 1 base, with 5 bases spanning the gap. The CDR3 here is CAWLGNTGELFF. The CDR3 DNA follows: TGTGCCTGGCTAGGGAACACCGGGGAGCTGTTTTTT.

The chain uses TRBV4-1 and TRBJ2-5; no reliable D call. Looked up from germline, CDR1 is MGHRA and CDR2 is YSYEKL. Trimming removed 0 bases at V and 1 base at J, with 6 bases between. The CDR3 is 14 residues long. The CDR3 protein is CASSQDRSQETQYF. In DNA, the CDR3 is TGCGCCAGCAGCCAAGATAGATCCCAAGAGACCCAGTACTTC.

This chain links TRBV7-9 with TRBJ1-1; D remains ambiguous. Trimming removed 5 bases at V and 1 base at J, with 11 bases between. Germline V gene data show CDR1 as SEHNR and CDR2 as FQNEAQ (reference sequence). The CDR3 has 14 residues. CDR3 loop: CASSPLTENTEAFF. The CDR3 bases are TGTGCCAGCAGCCCCCTTACAGAGAACACTGAAGCTTTCTTT.

The chain recombines TRBV13 with TRBJ2-2; 8 bases map to TRBD1. The CDR3 length is 16 residues. The germline gives CDR1 PRHDT, CDR2 FYEKMQ (reference sequence). Trimming removed 5 bases from V and 1 base from J; junction bases left unmatched: 6. CDR3 in amino acids: CASSPMTGENTGELFF. Here the CDR3 DNA reads TGTGCCAGCAGCCCCATGACAGGGGAGAACACCGGGGAGCTGTTTTTT.

The chain links TRBV30 to TRBJ2-2, with 7 bases that match TRBD1. The CDR3 contains 14 residues. The V segment lost 6 bases and the J segment 4 bases; nucleotides outside the gene matches: 8. Germline assignment: CDR1 GTSNPN and CDR2 SVGIG (reference sequence). The CDR3 nucleotides are TGTGCCTGCGGCCCGACAGGGATCACCGGGGAGCTGTTTTTT. It is translated as CACGPTGITGELFF.

This rearrangement joins TRBV27 to TRBJ1-5; no firm D call. In germline, CDR1 is MNHEY, CDR2 SMNVEV (reference sequence). This CDR3 comprises 15 residues. Trimming cost V 2 bases and J 5 bases, with 13 bases left between them. As DNA, the CDR3 is TGTGCCAGCAGTTTAGGTTTAGTACTTTATCAGCCCCAGCATTTT. It is translated as CASSLGLVLYQPQHF.

The chain couples TRBV6-1 to TRBJ1-1, with 7 positions matching TRBD1. The CDR3 runs 14 residues. The V gene's germline CDR1 is MNHNS and CDR2 SASEGT. V was pared by 8 bases and J by 2 bases, with 8 bases of the junction left unmatched. The CDR3 loop is CASLPGTDNTEAFF. The CDR3 region has the DNA TGTGCCAGCTTACCCGGGACAGACAACACTGAAGCTTTCTTT.

The chain couples TRBV2 to TRBJ2-7; maybe TRBD1 (7 bases). Germline V gene lookup returns CDR1 SNHLY and CDR2 FYNNEI. The CDR3 has 14 amino acids. Between the trimmed V and J ends, which lost 3 bases and 3 bases, there was a span of 12 bases. The CDR3 bases are TGTGCCAGCAGTGATGCGGGACAGAGCTACGAGCAGTACTTC. This encodes CASSDAGQSYEQYF.

This clone was picked up a small number of times. This chain connects TRBV28 to TRBJ1-6, with D hard to call. CDR1 and CDR2 from the germline V gene are MDHEN and SYDVKM. This CDR3 has 15 residues. Between the trimmed V and J ends, which lost 5 bases and 7 bases, there was a span of 15 bases. The CDR3 loop reads CASSPGGQTNSPLHF. The CDR3 nucleotides are TGTGCCAGCAGTCCCGGTGGGCAGACCAATTCACCCCTCCACTTT.

V gene TRBV9 combines with J gene TRBJ2-1, with 9 bases that match TRBD2. The CDR3 is 13 residues long. Germline trimming cut 7 bases from V and 4 bases from J; bases unmatched to any gene: 3. Germline CDR1 reads SGDLS; CDR2 reads YYNGEE. The CDR3 DNA reads as TGTGCCAGCCAAGCGGGGGGATACAATGAGCAGTTCTTC. Protein: CASQAGGYNEQFF.

The chain recombines TRBV19 with TRBJ2-1; 8 positions agree with TRBD1. Germline V gene data show CDR1 as LNHDA and CDR2 as SQIVND (reference sequence). V shed 1 base, J shed 7 bases, and the junction held 0 bases outside the gene matches. The CDR3 spans 13 residues. The CDR3 is CASSIGQGNEQFF. The CDR3 region has the DNA TGTGCCAGTAGTATAGGACAGGGGAATGAGCAGTTCTTC.

This chain uses TRBV5-1 with TRBJ2-2; 10 bases are shared with TRBD1. CDR1 is SGHRS, CDR2 YFSETQ, per germline. The trim removed 0 bases at V and 6 bases at J, leaving 5 bases unmatched. The CDR3 contains 16 residues. Written as DNA, the CDR3 is TGCGCCAGCAGCTTGGCTGGGACAGGGGTCCCCGGGGAGCTGTTTTTT. This encodes CASSLAGTGVPGELFF.